The 27 T cell receptor beta chains listed next were all sequenced from one sample in a study of T-cell memory formation after mild COVID-19 (dated by TCRdb to 2020 to 2022). The library was made by 5' RACE. Instrument used: Illumina NovaSeq 6000. TCRdb reprocessing: public reads trimmed at Q25 with fastp, clones called with MiXCR, in-frame beta chains kept. Identical CDR3 proteins give one entry, which carries the most common genes and DNA. In all, the sample holds approximately 100,000 distinct CDR3 sequences, and 12% of those were seen once. Around 30% of the sample is held by the ten biggest clonotypes. The material sequenced was PBMCs or a T cell subset sorted from them (not recorded which). The receptors here all came from an adult woman who had mild COVID-19 (a few samples of this study predate the infection). The sample titles of this study are shuffled in the database, so cell type and time point are left out; the donor was told from shared clones.

This clonotype was detected a few times. The chain combines TRBV5-1 with TRBJ2-2, with 7 bases lining up with TRBD1. J gave up 6 bases and V 0 bases, and 5 bases lay outside the gene matches. The CDR3 is made up of 15 amino acids. Germline V gives CDR1 SGHRS, CDR2 YFSETQ. The chain's CDR3 is CASSLEGGKAGELFF. The CDR3 nucleotides are TGCGCCAGCAGCTTGGAAGGGGGCAAGGCCGGGGAGCTGTTTTTT.

This clonotype was seen only a few times. The chain couples TRBV20-1 to TRBJ1-2, with D unresolved. V was shortened by 2 bases and J by 5 bases, with 15 bases between the two germline ends. The CDR3 consists of 14 residues. In germline, CDR1 is DFQATT, CDR2 SNEGSKA (reference sequence). The CDR3 bases are TGCAGTGCTAGAAGTATGCCTGGGCGATATGGCTACACCTTC. Its protein is CSARSMPGRYGYTF.

The chain uses TRBV18 and TRBJ2-7; no definite D call. Germline values: CDR1 KGHSH, CDR2 LQKENI. Trimming shortened V by 2 bases and J by 6 bases, and 20 bases separated the two germline ends. The CDR3 length is 16 residues. As DNA, the CDR3 is TGTGCCAGCTCACCAAACCCGGGCTCCTCCTCGGGCGAGCAGTACTTC. Protein product: CASSPNPGSSSGEQYF.

This clonotype has more than one count but fewer than ten. The CDR3 here is CSVGQTQETQYF. CDR3 sequence (DNA): TGCAGCGTTGGGCAGACCCAAGAGACCCAGTACTTC. The chain carries TRBV29-1 and TRBJ2-5, with unresolved D. The germline V gene has CDR1 SQVTM and CDR2 ANQGSEA. This CDR3 spans 12 amino acids. V lost 4 bases and J lost 1, with 7 bases in between.

The chain has TRBV12-3 or TRBV12-4 and TRBJ2-5; D perhaps matches TRBD2 (5 bases). V was pared by 0 bases and J by 5 bases, with 25 bases between. The length of the CDR3 is 19 residues. In DNA, the CDR3 is TGTGCCAGCAGTTTAGCGCTCGTTGGACTGAGCGGCCCGGGGGAGACCCAGTACTTC. It yields the protein CASSLALVGLSGPGETQYF.

The sample holds a few counts of this clonotype. This chain uses TRBV4-1 with TRBJ1-5; D remains ambiguous. V lost 0 bases, J lost 1 base, and 7 bases lay in between. This CDR3 spans 15 amino acids. Germline values: CDR1 MGHRA, CDR2 YSYEKL. CDR3 nucleotide sequence: TGCGCCAGCAGCCAAGAATGGTACAGCAATCAGCCCCAGCATTTT. Its translation: CASSQEWYSNQPQHF.

In this sample, this clonotype turned up a few times. This rearrangement joins TRBV6-2 or TRBV6-3 to TRBJ2-3; 9 bases align to TRBD2. In germline, CDR1 is MNHEY, CDR2 SVGEGT. J was trimmed by 4 bases and V by 6 bases; bases with no gene match: 8. The CDR3 extends over 15 amino acids. The CDR3 DNA reads TGTGCCAGCAGAGGGCTAGCGGGACCCGCAGATACGCAGTATTTT. It is translated as CASRGLAGPADTQYF.

The V and J genes are TRBV4-1 and TRBJ2-1; 8 bases are a match to TRBD2. The CDR3 length is 16 residues. The germline V gene has CDR1 MGHRA and CDR2 YSYEKL. V trimming: 4 bases; J trimming: 2 bases; junction bases outside the gene matches: 7. The chain's CDR3 is CASSPTLADTYNEQFF. The CDR3 bases are TGCGCCAGCAGCCCGACACTAGCGGATACCTACAATGAGCAGTTCTTC.

This clonotype has just a few counts. The V gene is TRBV9, the J gene TRBJ1-1, with D hard to call. CDR3 length: 14 amino acids. V was pared by 0 bases and J by 7 bases, with 13 bases between. The germline CDR1 and CDR2 sequences are SGDLS and YYNGEE. The CDR3 sequence: CASSVVPGQNEAFF. DNA for the CDR3: TGTGCCAGCAGCGTAGTCCCCGGGCAGAATGAAGCTTTCTTT.

This clonotype came up many times. This chain links TRBV5-1 with TRBJ2-3, with TRBD2 identical over 10 bases. Trimming at V came to 7 bases and at J to 4 bases, leaving 6 bases not matched to a gene. The CDR3 is made up of 14 amino acids. The germline CDR1 and CDR2 sequences are SGHRS and YFSETQ. The CDR3 reads CASSLAGRPDTQYF. CDR3 DNA: TGCGCCAGCTCACTAGCGGGGAGGCCAGATACGCAGTATTTT.

The V call is TRBV9, the J call TRBJ2-1, with 8 bases identical to TRBD2. V was clipped by 0 bases and J by 5 bases; unmatched bases: 7. The CDR3 totals 16 residues. CDR1 is SGDLS and CDR2 is YYNGEE in the germline V gene. CDR3 sequence (DNA): TGTGCCAGCAGCGTAGATCGGGGGGGTCCCAACAATGAGCAGTTCTTC. It codes for CASSVDRGGPNNEQFF.

The V and J genes are TRBV12-3 or TRBV12-4 and TRBJ2-1, with D possibly being TRBD1 (6 bases). The CDR3 totals 15 residues. Trimming removed 4 bases at V and 8 bases at J, with 18 bases between. As DNA, the CDR3 is TGTGCCAGCAGTTCCCAACAGGGTGGGGTGCATGAGCAGTTCTTC. Encoded protein: CASSSQQGGVHEQFF.

The chain couples TRBV7-9 to TRBJ2-1, with 8 bases lining up with TRBD2. CDR1 SEHNR and CDR2 FQNEAQ come from the germline V gene (reference sequence). V gave up 2 bases and J gave up 6 bases; unmatched junction bases: 6. The CDR3 runs 15 residues. CDR3 amino acids: CASSLFGGALNEQFF. CDR3 bases: TGTGCCAGCAGCTTATTCGGGGGGGCCCTCAATGAGCAGTTCTTC.

The chain couples TRBV7-9 to TRBJ1-6, with D tentatively TRBD1 (6 bases). Per the germline V gene, CDR1 is SEHNR and CDR2 is FQNEAQ (reference sequence). The CDR3 sequence is 12 residues long. The V end was cut by 4 bases, the J end by 12 bases, with 10 bases between. CDR3 amino acids: CASSSDSLPLHF. In DNA form, the CDR3 reads TGTGCCAGCAGCTCGGACAGTTTACCCCTCCACTTT.

This clonotype turned up a few times. This chain's CDR3 is CASSKADRAGDEQYF. As DNA, the CDR3 is TGTGCCAGCAGCAAAGCTGACAGGGCGGGGGACGAGCAGTACTTC. The rearrangement uses TRBV9 and TRBJ2-7; D is tentatively TRBD1 or TRBD2 (7 bases each). Germline CDR1 SGDLS, CDR2 YYNGEE. This CDR3 spans 15 amino acids. Deletions cut 4 bases from V and 5 bases from J, with 19 bases between.

The chain has TRBV7-8 and TRBJ2-5, with TRBD1 matching over 8 bases. The CDR3 consists of 15 residues. CDR1 is SGHVS and CDR2 is FQNEAQ in the germline V gene. The V gene end was trimmed by 4 bases and the J gene end by 3 bases; junction bases not matched to a gene: 7. The CDR3 bases are TGTGCCAGCAGCTCCCCGGACAGGGAAAAAGAGACCCAGTACTTC. Translating it yields CASSSPDREKETQYF.

The chain employs TRBV29-1 and TRBJ2-7; 13 positions agree with TRBD2. This CDR3 has 15 amino acids. J was trimmed by 2 bases and V by 6 bases; bases with no gene match: 7. The germline gives CDR1 SQVTM, CDR2 ANQGSEA. CDR3 protein: CSVGTSGIKPYEQYF. The DNA for the CDR3 is TGCAGCGTAGGGACTAGCGGGATAAAACCCTACGAGCAGTACTTC.

This clonotype was picked up a small number of times. The chain is built from TRBV20-1 and TRBJ1-1, with TRBD1 matching over 8 bases. The J segment lost 2 bases and the V segment lost 2 bases, leaving 4 bases of the junction unmatched. CDR1 and CDR2 from the germline V gene are DFQATT and SNEGSKA (reference sequence). The CDR3 has 14 residues. CDR3 DNA: TGCAGTGCTAGACCCAGGGGGCGAAACACTGAAGCTTTCTTT. Its translation: CSARPRGRNTEAFF.

This clonotype was observed many times. This chain links TRBV29-1 with TRBJ2-1, with 14 bases aligning to TRBD2. CDR1 and CDR2 from the germline V gene are SQVTM and ANQGSEA. J was trimmed by 7 bases and V by 5 bases; bases with no gene match: 4. CDR3 length: 14 amino acids. CDR3 protein: CSVRLAGGRNEQFF. The CDR3 bases are TGCAGCGTTCGACTAGCGGGGGGGCGTAATGAGCAGTTCTTC.

In this sample, this clonotype turned up a few times. J is TRBJ2-7 and V is TRBV12-3 or TRBV12-4, with unresolved D. The ends were cut back, 3 bases at V and 2 bases at J, with 8 bases in the middle. This CDR3 contains 13 residues. CDR3 in amino acids: CASSFSVPYEQYF. Here the CDR3 DNA reads TGTGCCAGCAGTTTCTCGGTCCCCTACGAGCAGTACTTC.

This clonotype came up a few times. The genes are TRBV4-1 and TRBJ2-1; perhaps TRBD1 as D (6 bases). The CDR3 extends over 14 amino acids. Trimming cost V 3 bases and J 3 bases, with 9 bases left between them. Per germline, CDR1 MGHRA and CDR2 YSYEKL. Here the CDR3 DNA reads TGCGCCAGCAGCCAGGGGGCTCTCTACAATGAGCAGTTCTTC. This codes for CASSQGALYNEQFF.

Many counts were recorded for this clonotype. This chain links TRBV7-8 with TRBJ2-3; TRBD2 matches 7 bases. The CDR3 covers 15 residues. Trimming removed 1 base from V and 5 bases from J; junction bases left unmatched: 6. Germline CDR1 and CDR2: SGHVS and FQNEAQ. In DNA form, the CDR3 reads TGTGCCAGCAGCTTAGGGGCGGGAGCAATAGATACGCAGTATTTT. Its protein product is CASSLGAGAIDTQYF.

This chain uses TRBV5-1 with TRBJ1-1; D gene uncertain. The CDR3 length is 16 residues. From germline, CDR1 is SGHRS and CDR2 YFSETQ. V shed 0 bases and J shed 1 base, with 13 bases lying between them. CDR3 loop: CASSLDFISGNTEAFF. CDR3 nucleotides: TGCGCCAGCAGCTTGGACTTTATTAGTGGGAACACTGAAGCTTTCTTT.

This clonotype was detected once. V and J are TRBV7-9 and TRBJ2-7; maybe TRBD2 (5 bases). Germline CDR1 is SEHNR and CDR2 is FQNEAQ (reference sequence). This CDR3 comprises 17 residues. The V gene lost 5 bases and the J gene lost 0 bases, with 20 bases spanning the gap. The CDR3 sequence: CASSRTLASRSSYEQYF. The DNA of the CDR3 is TGTGCCAGCAGCCGTACGTTGGCTAGCCGGAGCTCCTACGAGCAGTACTTC.

V and J are TRBV6-1 and TRBJ2-3; D possibly corresponds to TRBD2 (5 bases). This CDR3 is 14 amino acids long. The V gene's germline CDR1 is MNHNS and CDR2 SASEGT. V lost 2 bases to trimming and J lost 1 base, with 7 bases between them. The CDR3 DNA sequence: TGTGCCAGCAGTGAATCAGCGGGCACAGATACGCAGTATTTT. This codes for CASSESAGTDTQYF.

The chain carries TRBV12-3 or TRBV12-4 and TRBJ2-7; 11 bases align to TRBD2. The CDR3 spans 17 residues. The ends lost 0 bases at V and 6 bases at J; junction bases unmatched: 10. The CDR3 region has the DNA TGTGCCAGCAGTTTAGCGACGATAGCGGGGGGGCCGGGCGAGCAGTACTTC. As protein: CASSLATIAGGPGEQYF.

In the case of this clonotype: One end of the junction varies from germline; a read error may be responsible. The genes are TRBV12-3 or TRBV12-4 and TRBJ2-7; 12 bases line up with TRBD1. The CDR3 is 15 amino acids. CDR3 nucleotides: TGTGCCAGCAGTCCCCCGGGACAGGGGGCTTACGAGAAGTACTTC. Its translation is CASSPPGQGAYEKYF.